This T cell receptor (beta chain) was identified in a study of OX40 agonist ivuxolimab in advanced cancers. As for the study in general: Patients in dose escalation had liver, melanoma, kidney or head and neck cancers. Those enrolled were approximately 78% male, with a mean age of around 57 years and ages from about 20 to 90. Overall study findings and caveats: Certain nonresponding patients likewise had low normalized T-cell clonal expansion.

The data were produced by immunoSEQ multiplex PCR, yet TCRdb's version contains in-frame clones alone and is incomplete. The sample records more than 50,000 clones, less than 85% being singletons. This clone was recorded a few times. The antigen is unknown. From germline, CDR1 is SGHVS and CDR2 FNYEAQ. V was trimmed by 3 bases and J by 6 bases, leaving 11 bases between them. The CDR3 sequence is 14 residues long. The sequence was collected from an adult with an advanced solid tumor such as melanoma, head and neck, liver or kidney cancer. Sample: CD4+ or CD8+ T cells sorted from blood, taken in a trial of the OX40 agonist ivuxolimab. J is TRBJ2-2 and V is TRBV7-6, with D possibly TRBD1 on 6 matching bases. CDR3 loop: CASSFGTTSGELFF. DNA of the CDR3: TGTGCCAGCAGCTTCGGGACAACCTCCGGGGAGCTGTTTTTT.